The rows below give T cell receptor beta chains drawn from one sample of a study of PD-L1 blockade in urothelial cancer. TCRdb keeps only in-frame clones here, not all; method: immunoSEQ multiplex PCR. This sample carries tens of thousands of clones, 85% of them seen once, and the ten largest clones take around 14%. The sample here was PBMCs, taken around atezolizumab (anti-PD-L1) treatment. Receptors originate from a man aged 65 to 79 with urothelial cancer. The CDR3 runs from the conserved cysteine through the conserved F or W. The order of the fields is clone size, D gene, V gene, J gene, CDR3 protein, CDR3 DNA. D genes are given only for firm matches. Not every row has a clone size; where given, it reads once, few, many or a size class.

NA	NA	TRBV7-8	TRBJ1-2	CASSLAVGQGVYGYTF	TGTGCCAGCAGCTTAGCGGTCGGGCAGGGCGTTTATGGCTACACCTTC
NA	NA	TRBV7-8	TRBJ2-3	CASSLFSVTGRYAYF	TGTGCCAGCAGCTTATTCAGCGTGACGGGGAGATACGCGTATTTT
NA	TRBD1	TRBV29-1	TRBJ1-4	CSVPAGQGGEKLFF	TGCAGCGTTCCGGCGGGACAGGGGGGTGAAAAACTGTTTTTT
NA	TRBD2	TRBV6-1	TRBJ2-1	CASSVLSTSGSHEQFF	TGTGCCAGCAGTGTACTCTCGACTAGCGGGAGCCATGAGCAGTTCTTC
once	TRBD2	TRBV7-3	TRBJ2-1	CASSPTRLAGARPLNEQFF	TGTGCCAGCAGCCCGACTCGACTAGCGGGAGCCCGACCCCTTAATGAGCAGTTCTTC
NA	NA	TRBV18	TRBJ2-2	CASSPASNTGELFF	TGTGCCAGCTCACCGGCCTCGAACACCGGGGAGCTGTTTTTT
NA	TRBD1	TRBV28	TRBJ2-1	CASSSRDRGITEQFF	TGTGCCAGCAGTTCCCGGGACAGGGGGATAACTGAGCAGTTCTTC
NA	NA	TRBV4-2	TRBJ2-1	CASSQDSGSYNEQFF	TGTGCCAGCAGCCAGGACTCCGGTTCCTACAATGAGCAGTTCTTC
NA	TRBD2	TRBV5-1	TRBJ2-1	CASRYELAGGYNEQFF	TGCGCCAGCAGGTATGAACTAGCGGGAGGATACAATGAGCAGTTCTTC
once	NA	TRBV5-6	TRBJ1-2	CASSSEDGYGYTF	TGTGCCAGCAGCTCGGAGGACGGCTATGGCTACACCTTC
NA	TRBD1	TRBV18	TRBJ2-1	CASSLTGANGNEQFF	TGTGCCAGCTCATTAACAGGGGCGAATGGGAATGAGCAGTTCTTC
once	TRBD2	TRBV19	TRBJ2-5	CASSIGTSGQETQYF	TGTGCCAGTAGTATAGGCACTAGCGGACAAGAGACCCAGTACTTC
NA	NA	TRBV7-9	TRBJ1-1	CASSPGPGGDGTEAFF	TGTGCCAGCAGCCCCGGTCCGGGGGGTGATGGCACTGAAGCTTTCTTT
NA	NA	TRBV6-5	TRBJ2-2	CASSRGNTGELFF	TGTGCCAGCAGTAGGGGGAACACCGGGGAGCTGTTTTTT
NA	NA	TRBV6-1	TRBJ2-3	CASRGADTQYF	TGTGCCAGCAGGGGCGCAGATACGCAGTATTTT
NA	NA	TRBV9	TRBJ2-5	CASSRGMILETQYF	TGTGCCAGCAGCCGCGGCATGATTTTGGAGACCCAGTACTTC
NA	TRBD1	TRBV9	TRBJ1-2	CASSVSGTGVNYGYTF	TGTGCCAGCAGCGTTTCCGGGACAGGGGTGAACTATGGCTACACCTTC
NA	NA	TRBV10-2	TRBJ2-7	CASSDSVQYF	TGCGCCAGCAGTGATAGCGTGCAGTACTTC
few	TRBD2	TRBV18	TRBJ2-3	CASSPAGGFTDTQYF	TGTGCCAGCTCACCCGCGGGAGGCTTCACAGATACGCAGTATTTT
NA	TRBD1	TRBV5-6	TRBJ2-3	CASSLIGQGRTDTQYF	TGTGCCAGCAGCCTTATAGGACAGGGGCGCACAGATACGCAGTATTTT
NA	NA	TRBV10-2	TRBJ2-2	CASRGGSVGELFF	TGCGCCAGCAGAGGGGGATCGGTGGGGGAGCTGTTTTTT
NA	NA	TRBV9	TRBJ2-1	CASSVATSTNEQFF	TGTGCCAGCAGCGTAGCTACGTCGACTAATGAGCAGTTCTTC
NA	TRBD2	TRBV2	TRBJ2-2	CASLAGSFGELFF	TGTGCCAGTCTAGCGGGAAGCTTCGGGGAGCTGTTTTTT
NA	TRBD1	TRBV25-1	TRBJ2-1	CASTPRQGVYNEQFF	TGTGCCAGCACCCCTCGACAGGGGGTCTACAATGAGCAGTTCTTC
NA	TRBD1	TRBV6-1	TRBJ1-2	CASSENRGYGYTF	TGTGCCAGCAGTGAAAACAGGGGATATGGCTACACCTTC
NA	NA	TRBV28	TRBJ2-6	CASRPQGSGANVLTF	TGTGCCAGCAGGCCTCAGGGATCTGGGGCCAACGTCCTGACTTTC
NA	TRBD1	TRBV11-2	TRBJ2-1	CASSYQTGGDDEQFF	TGTGCCAGCAGCTACCAGACAGGGGGCGACGATGAGCAGTTCTTC
NA	NA	TRBV2	TRBJ1-5	CASSGFNQPQHF	TGTGCCAGCAGCGGGTTCAATCAGCCCCAGCATTTT
NA	TRBD1	TRBV4-2	TRBJ2-3	CASSQALDRVKADTQYF	TGTGCCAGCAGCCAAGCCCTGGACAGGGTTAAGGCAGATACGCAGTATTTT
NA	TRBD2	TRBV7-3	TRBJ2-1	CASSLTAGGPLNEQFF	TGTGCCAGCAGCTTAACGGCGGGAGGGCCTCTGAATGAGCAGTTCTTC
NA	NA	TRBV10-3	TRBJ2-1	CAISESSRAYEQFF	TGTGCCATCAGTGAGTCCAGCAGGGCCTATGAGCAGTTCTTC
NA	NA	TRBV11-3	TRBJ2-2	CASSLGASSGELFF	TGTGCCAGCAGCTTAGGGGCTTCTTCCGGGGAGCTGTTTTTT
NA	TRBD2	TRBV7-2	TRBJ2-5	CASSPSSGATQYF	TGTGCCAGCAGCCCCTCTAGCGGGGCGACCCAGTACTTC
NA	NA	TRBV6-1	TRBJ2-5	CASSEAEQETQYF	TGTGCCAGCAGTGAAGCTGAGCAAGAGACCCAGTACTTC
NA	TRBD2	TRBV7-8	TRBJ2-7	CASSPLTSVSSYEQYF	TGTGCCAGCAGCCCCTTGACTAGCGTGAGCTCCTACGAGCAGTACTTC
NA	NA	TRBV30	TRBJ2-5	CAWSPGTLRETQYF	TGTGCCTGGAGTCCTGGGACACTTAGGGAGACCCAGTACTTC
NA	NA	TRBV2	TRBJ1-1	CASLRVVNTEAFF	TGTGCCAGCCTCCGGGTAGTGAACACTGAAGCTTTCTTT
NA	TRBD1	TRBV30	TRBJ1-5	CAWAGQGKQPQHF	TGTGCCTGGGCCGGACAGGGTAAACAGCCCCAGCATTTT
NA	TRBD1	TRBV4-1	TRBJ1-1	CASSLGDRVMNTEAFF	TGCGCCAGCAGCCTTGGAGACAGGGTTATGAACACTGAAGCTTTCTTT
NA	TRBD1	TRBV5-6	TRBJ2-5	CASRKGTGDQETQYF	TGTGCCAGCAGAAAGGGGACAGGGGATCAAGAGACCCAGTACTTC
NA	NA	TRBV5-1	TRBJ2-2	CASGLNTGELFF	TGCGCCAGCGGACTCAACACCGGGGAGCTGTTTTTT
NA	NA	TRBV28	TRBJ1-4	CASSWLNEKLFF	TGTGCCAGCAGTTGGCTCAATGAAAAACTGTTTTTT
NA	NA	TRBV29-1	TRBJ1-2	CSGAQVMDGYTF	TGCAGTGGGGCCCAGGTGATGGATGGCTACACCTTC
NA	TRBD1	TRBV16	TRBJ1-4	CASSPLRDRVRSGEKLFF	TGTGCCAGCAGCCCGTTGAGGGACAGGGTTCGATCGGGAGAAAAACTGTTTTTT
NA	NA	TRBV9	TRBJ2-7	CASSVGGGNSYEQYF	TGTGCCAGCAGCGTAGGGGGAGGCAACTCCTACGAGCAGTACTTC
NA	TRBD1	TRBV10-2	TRBJ2-7	CASSARRQGIQYF	TGCGCCAGCAGTGCCCGTAGACAGGGGATTCAGTACTTC
NA	TRBD2	TRBV9	TRBJ2-3	CASSVGSLAGTDTQYF	TGTGCCAGCAGCGTAGGGTCCCTAGCGGGCACAGATACGCAGTATTTT
NA	NA	TRBV5-1	TRBJ2-3	CASSFFGGGRTDTQYF	TGCGCCAGCAGCTTCTTTGGGGGCGGGAGAACAGATACGCAGTATTTT
NA	TRBD1	TRBV6-1	TRBJ1-4	CASSDGSGTGVEKLFF	TGTGCCAGCAGTGACGGGTCGGGGACAGGGGTTGAAAAACTGTTTTTT
NA	NA	TRBV19	TRBJ1-5	CASSFSSNQPQHF	TGTGCCAGTAGTTTCAGTAGCAATCAGCCCCAGCATTTT
NA	NA	TRBV28	TRBJ2-1	CASSPRGGASYNEQFF	TGTGCCAGCAGTCCCCGAGGGGGTGCCTCCTACAATGAGCAGTTCTTC
NA	NA	TRBV7-8	TRBJ1-3	CASSSDATESSGNTIYF	TGTGCCAGCAGCTCCGACGCGACAGAAAGCTCTGGAAACACCATATATTTT
NA	TRBD2	TRBV5-8	TRBJ2-5	CASSPDGIAGETQYF	TGTGCCAGCAGCCCCGACGGGATAGCGGGAGAGACCCAGTACTTC
few	NA	TRBV9	TRBJ1-4	CASSQGSAEKLFF	TGTGCCAGCAGCCAGGGATCGGCTGAAAAACTGTTTTTT
NA	TRBD1	TRBV5-8	TRBJ1-3	CASSWGQSSGNTIYF	TGTGCCAGCAGCTGGGGACAGAGCTCTGGAAACACCATATATTTT
NA	NA	TRBV11-2	TRBJ2-7	CASSLEVAVHEQYF	TGTGCCAGCAGCTTAGAAGTTGCGGTCCACGAGCAGTACTTC
NA	TRBD1	TRBV5-6	TRBJ1-1	CASSLGRGMNTEAFF	TGTGCCAGCAGCTTGGGCAGGGGGATGAACACTGAAGCTTTCTTT
once	TRBD2	TRBV10-3	TRBJ2-1	CAISDPGLGSSSYNEQFF	TGTGCCATCAGTGACCCGGGACTAGGGTCCAGCTCCTACAATGAGCAGTTCTTC